This T cell receptor beta chain was sequenced for a study of blood T cell repertoires in COVID-19. Data came from immunoSEQ multiplex PCR; TCRdb stores just in-frame clones and leaves some out. This table holds approximately 200,000 clones, roughly 90% found once. V trimming: 3 bases; J trimming: 2 bases; junction bases outside the gene matches: 7. Germline CDR1 LGHNA, CDR2 YNFKEQ. The CDR3 runs to 17 residues. Sequenced input: PBMCs or T cells enriched from blood (not recorded which). The V and J genes are TRBV4-2 and TRBJ2-3; TRBD2 aligns across 11 bases. The receptor was derived from a woman aged 25 to 45 who had recovered from COVID-19. The CDR3 coding sequence is TGTGCCAGCAGCCAGGACCAGACTAGCGGGGCCACAGATACGCAGTATTTT. Translation: CASSQDQTSGATDTQYF.